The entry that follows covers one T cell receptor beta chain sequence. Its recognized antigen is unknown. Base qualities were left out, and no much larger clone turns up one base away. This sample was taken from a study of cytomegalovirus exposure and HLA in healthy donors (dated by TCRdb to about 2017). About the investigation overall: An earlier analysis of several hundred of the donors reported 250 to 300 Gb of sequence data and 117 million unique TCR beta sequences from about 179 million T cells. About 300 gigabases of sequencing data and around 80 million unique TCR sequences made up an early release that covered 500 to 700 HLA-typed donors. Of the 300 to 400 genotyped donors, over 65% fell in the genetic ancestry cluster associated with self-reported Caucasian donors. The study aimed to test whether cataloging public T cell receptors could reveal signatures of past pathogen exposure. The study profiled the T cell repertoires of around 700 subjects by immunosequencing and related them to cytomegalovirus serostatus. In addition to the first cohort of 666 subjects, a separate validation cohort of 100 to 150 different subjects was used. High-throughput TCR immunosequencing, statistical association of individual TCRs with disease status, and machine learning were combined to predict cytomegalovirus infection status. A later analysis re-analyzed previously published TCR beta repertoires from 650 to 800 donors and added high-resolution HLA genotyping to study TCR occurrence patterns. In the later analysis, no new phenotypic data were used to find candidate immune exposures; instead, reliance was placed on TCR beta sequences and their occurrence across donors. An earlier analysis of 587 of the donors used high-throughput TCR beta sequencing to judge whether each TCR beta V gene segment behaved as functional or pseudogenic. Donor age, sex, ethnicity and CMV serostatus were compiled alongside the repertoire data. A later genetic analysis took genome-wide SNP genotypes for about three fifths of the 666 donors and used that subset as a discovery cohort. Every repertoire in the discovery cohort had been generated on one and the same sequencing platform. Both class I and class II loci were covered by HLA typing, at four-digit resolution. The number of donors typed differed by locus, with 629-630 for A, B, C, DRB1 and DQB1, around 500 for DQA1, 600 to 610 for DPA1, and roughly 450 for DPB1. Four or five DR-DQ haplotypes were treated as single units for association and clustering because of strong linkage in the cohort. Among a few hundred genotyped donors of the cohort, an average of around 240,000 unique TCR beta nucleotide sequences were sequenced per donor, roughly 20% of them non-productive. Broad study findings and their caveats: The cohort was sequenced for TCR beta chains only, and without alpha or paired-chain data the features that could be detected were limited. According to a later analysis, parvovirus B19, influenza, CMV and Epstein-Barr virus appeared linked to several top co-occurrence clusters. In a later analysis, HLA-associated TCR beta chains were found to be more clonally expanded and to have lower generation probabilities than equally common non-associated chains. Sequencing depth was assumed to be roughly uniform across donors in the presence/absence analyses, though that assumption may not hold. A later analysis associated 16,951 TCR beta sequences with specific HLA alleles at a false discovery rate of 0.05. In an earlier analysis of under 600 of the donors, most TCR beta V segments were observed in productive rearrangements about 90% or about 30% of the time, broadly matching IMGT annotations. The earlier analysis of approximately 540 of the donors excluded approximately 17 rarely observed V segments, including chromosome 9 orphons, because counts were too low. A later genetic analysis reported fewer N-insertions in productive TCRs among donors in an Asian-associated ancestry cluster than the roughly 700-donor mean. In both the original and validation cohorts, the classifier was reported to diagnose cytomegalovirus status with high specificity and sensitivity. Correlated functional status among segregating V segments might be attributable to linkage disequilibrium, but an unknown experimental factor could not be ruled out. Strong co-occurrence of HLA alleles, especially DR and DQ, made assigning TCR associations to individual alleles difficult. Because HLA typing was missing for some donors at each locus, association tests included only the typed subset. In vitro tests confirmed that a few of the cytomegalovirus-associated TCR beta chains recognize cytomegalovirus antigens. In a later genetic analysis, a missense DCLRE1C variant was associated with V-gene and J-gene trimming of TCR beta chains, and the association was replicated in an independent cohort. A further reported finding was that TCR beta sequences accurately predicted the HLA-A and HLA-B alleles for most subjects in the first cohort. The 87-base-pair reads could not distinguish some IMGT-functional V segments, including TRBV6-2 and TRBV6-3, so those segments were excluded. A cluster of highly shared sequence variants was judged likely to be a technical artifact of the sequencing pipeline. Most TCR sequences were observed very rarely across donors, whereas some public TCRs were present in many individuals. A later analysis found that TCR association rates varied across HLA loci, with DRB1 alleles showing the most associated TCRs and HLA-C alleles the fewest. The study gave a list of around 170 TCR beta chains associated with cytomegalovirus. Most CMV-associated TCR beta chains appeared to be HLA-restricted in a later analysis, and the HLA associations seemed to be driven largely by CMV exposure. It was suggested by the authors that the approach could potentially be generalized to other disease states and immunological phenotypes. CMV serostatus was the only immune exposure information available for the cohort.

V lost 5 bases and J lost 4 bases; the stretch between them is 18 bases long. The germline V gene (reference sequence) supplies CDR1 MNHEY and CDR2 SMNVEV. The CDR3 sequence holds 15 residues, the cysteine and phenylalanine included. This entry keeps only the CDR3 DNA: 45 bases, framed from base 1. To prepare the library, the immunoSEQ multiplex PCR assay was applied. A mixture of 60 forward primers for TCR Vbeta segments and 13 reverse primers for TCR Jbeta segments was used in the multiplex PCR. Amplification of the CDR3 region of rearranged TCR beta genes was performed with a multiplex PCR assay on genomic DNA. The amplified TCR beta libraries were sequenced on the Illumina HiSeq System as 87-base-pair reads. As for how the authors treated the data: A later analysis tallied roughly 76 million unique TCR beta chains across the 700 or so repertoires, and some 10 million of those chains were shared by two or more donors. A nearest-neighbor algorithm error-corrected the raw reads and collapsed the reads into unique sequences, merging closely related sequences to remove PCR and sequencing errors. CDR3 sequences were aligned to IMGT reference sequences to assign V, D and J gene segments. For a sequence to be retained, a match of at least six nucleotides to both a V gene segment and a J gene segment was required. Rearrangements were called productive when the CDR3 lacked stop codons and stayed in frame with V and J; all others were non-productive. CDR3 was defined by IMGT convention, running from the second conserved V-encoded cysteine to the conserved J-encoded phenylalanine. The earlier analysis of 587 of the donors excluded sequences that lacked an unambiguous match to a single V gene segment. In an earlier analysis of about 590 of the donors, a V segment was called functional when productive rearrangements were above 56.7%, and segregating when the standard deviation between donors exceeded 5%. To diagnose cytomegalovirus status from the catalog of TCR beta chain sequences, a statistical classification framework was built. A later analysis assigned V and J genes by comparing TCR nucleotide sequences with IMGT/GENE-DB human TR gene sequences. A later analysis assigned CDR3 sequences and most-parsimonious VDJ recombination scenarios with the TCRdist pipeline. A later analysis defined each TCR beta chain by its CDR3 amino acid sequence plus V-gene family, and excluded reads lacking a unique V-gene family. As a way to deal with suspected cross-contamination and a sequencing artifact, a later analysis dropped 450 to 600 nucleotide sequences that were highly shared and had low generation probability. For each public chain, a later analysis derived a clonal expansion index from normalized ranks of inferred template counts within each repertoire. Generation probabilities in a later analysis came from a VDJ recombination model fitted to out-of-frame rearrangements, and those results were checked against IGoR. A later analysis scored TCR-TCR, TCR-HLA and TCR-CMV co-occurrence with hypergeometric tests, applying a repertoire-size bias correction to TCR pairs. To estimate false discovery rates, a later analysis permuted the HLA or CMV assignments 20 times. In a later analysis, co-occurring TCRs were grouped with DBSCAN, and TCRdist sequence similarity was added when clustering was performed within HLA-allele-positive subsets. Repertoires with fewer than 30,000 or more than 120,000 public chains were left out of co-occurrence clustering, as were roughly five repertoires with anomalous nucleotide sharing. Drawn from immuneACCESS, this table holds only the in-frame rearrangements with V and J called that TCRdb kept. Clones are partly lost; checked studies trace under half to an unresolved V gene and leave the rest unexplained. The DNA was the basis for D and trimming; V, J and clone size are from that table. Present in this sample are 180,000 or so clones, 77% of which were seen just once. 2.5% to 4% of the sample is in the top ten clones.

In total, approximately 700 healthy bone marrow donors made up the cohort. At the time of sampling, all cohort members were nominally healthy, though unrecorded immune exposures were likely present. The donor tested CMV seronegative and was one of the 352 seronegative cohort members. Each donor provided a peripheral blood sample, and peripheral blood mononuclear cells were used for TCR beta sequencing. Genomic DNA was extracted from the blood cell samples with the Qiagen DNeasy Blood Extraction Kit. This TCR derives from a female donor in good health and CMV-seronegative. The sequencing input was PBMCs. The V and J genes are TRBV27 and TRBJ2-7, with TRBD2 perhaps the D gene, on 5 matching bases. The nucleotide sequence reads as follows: TGTGCCAGCAGTCCGTTAGGGAGAGGTACGTACGAGCAGTACTTC. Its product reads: CASSPLGRGTYEQYF.